What follows is one T cell receptor (beta chain) and its context. Germline V gives CDR1 SGHDN, CDR2 FVKESK. Trimming removed 4 bases at V and 5 bases at J, with 30 bases between. The length of the CDR3 is 20 residues. Assay: immunoSEQ multiplex PCR; the TCRdb copy retains only in-frame clones and omits some. This sample has over 65,000 clones, with 82% found just once. The data were taken from a study of blood T cell repertoires in COVID-19. As for the study in general: The United States, Italy and Spain were the sources of the acute and convalescent COVID-19 samples. Nucleic acid was either cDNA or gDNA, and it came from T cells, B-cell-depleted T cells, or PBMCs.

This receptor was taken from a man of 80 years or more with active COVID-19. The sample comprised peripheral blood. The chain links TRBV14 to TRBJ2-1, with D perhaps matching TRBD2 (10 bases). The CDR3 protein is CASSLGQGYASGSGNNEQFF. CDR3 DNA: TGTGCCAGCAGCCTGGGACAGGGCTATGCTAGCGGGAGCGGGAACAATGAGCAGTTCTTC. Full variable domain (missing parts from reference TRBV14 and TRBJ2-1): EAGVTQFPSHSVIEKGQTVTLRCDPISGHDNLYWYRRVMGKEIKFLLHFVKESKQDESGMPNNRFLAERTGGTYSTLKVQPAELEDSGVYFCASSLGQGYASGSGNNEQFFGPGTRLTVL.